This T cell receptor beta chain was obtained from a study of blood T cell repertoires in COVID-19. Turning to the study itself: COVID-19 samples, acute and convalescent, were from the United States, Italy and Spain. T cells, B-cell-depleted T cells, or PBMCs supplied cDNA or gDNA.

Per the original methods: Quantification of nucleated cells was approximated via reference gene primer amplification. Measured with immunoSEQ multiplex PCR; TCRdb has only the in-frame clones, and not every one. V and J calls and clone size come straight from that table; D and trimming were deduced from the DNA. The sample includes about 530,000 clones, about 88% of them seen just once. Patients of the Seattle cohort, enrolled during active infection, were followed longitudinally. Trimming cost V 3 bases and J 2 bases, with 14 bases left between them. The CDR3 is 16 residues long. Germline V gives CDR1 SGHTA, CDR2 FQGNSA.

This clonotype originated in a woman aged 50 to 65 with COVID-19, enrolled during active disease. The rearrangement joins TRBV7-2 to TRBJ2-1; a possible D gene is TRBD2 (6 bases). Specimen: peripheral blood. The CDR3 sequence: CASSLQASAPYNEQFF. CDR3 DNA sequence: TGTGCCAGCAGCTTGCAAGCTAGCGCCCCCTACAATGAGCAGTTCTTC.